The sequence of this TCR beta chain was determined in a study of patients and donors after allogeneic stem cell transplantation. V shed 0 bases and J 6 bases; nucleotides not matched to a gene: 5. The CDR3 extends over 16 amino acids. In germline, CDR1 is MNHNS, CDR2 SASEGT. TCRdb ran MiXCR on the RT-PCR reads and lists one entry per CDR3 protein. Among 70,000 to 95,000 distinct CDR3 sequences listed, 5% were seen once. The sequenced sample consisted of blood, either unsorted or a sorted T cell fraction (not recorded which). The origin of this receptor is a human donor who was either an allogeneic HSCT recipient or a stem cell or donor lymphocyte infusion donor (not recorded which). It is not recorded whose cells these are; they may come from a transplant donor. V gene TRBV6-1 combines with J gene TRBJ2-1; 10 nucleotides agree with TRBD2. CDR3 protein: CASSEAPLAGGNEQFF. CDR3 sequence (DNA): TGTGCCAGCAGTGAAGCCCCATTAGCGGGAGGCAATGAGCAGTTCTTC.